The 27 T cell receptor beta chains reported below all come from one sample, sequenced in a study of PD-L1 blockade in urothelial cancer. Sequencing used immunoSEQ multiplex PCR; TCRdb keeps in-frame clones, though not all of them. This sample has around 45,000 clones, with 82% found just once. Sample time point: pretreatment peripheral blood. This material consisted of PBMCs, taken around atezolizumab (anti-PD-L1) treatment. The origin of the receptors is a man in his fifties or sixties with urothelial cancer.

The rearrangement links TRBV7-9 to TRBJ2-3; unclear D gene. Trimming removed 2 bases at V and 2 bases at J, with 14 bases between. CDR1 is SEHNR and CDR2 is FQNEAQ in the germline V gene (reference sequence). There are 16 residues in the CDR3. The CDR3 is CASSLRTPSYTDTQYF. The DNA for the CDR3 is TGTGCCAGCAGCTTACGAACTCCTTCTTACACAGATACGCAGTATTTT.

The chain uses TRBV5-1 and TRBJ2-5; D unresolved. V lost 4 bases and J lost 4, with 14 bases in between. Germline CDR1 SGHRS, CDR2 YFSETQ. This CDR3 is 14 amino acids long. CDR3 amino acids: CASSETRPGETQYF. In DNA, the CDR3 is TGCGCCAGCAGCGAAACGAGGCCCGGAGAGACCCAGTACTTC.

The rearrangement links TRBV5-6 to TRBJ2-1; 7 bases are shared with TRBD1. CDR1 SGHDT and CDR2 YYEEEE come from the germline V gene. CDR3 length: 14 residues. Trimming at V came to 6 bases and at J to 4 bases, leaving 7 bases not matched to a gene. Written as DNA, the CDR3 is TGTGCCAGCACAGGACAGGTCGGGTACAATGAGCAGTTCTTC. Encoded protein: CASTGQVGYNEQFF.

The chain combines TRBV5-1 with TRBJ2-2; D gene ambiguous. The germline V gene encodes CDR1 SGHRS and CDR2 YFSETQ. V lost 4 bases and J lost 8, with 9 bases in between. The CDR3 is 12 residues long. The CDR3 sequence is CASSANLGELFF. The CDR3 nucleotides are TGCGCCAGCAGCGCGAACCTTGGGGAGCTGTTTTTT.

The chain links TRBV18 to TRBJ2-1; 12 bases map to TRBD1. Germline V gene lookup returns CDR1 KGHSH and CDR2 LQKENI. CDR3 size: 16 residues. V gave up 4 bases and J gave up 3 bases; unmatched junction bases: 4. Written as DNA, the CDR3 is TGTGCCAGCTCACGGGGGACAGGGGGCTACTACAATGAGCAGTTCTTC. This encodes CASSRGTGGYYNEQFF.

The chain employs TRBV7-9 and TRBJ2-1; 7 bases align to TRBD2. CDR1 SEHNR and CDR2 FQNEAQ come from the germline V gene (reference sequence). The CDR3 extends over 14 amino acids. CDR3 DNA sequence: TGTGCAGCACATTCGCCTAGCGGATACAATGAGCAGTTCTTC. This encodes CAAHSPSGYNEQFF.

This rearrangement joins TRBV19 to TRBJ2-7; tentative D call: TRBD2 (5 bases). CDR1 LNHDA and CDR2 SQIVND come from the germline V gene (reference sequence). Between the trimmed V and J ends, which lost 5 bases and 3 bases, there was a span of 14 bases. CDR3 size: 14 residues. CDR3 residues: CASSPTKGDYEQYF. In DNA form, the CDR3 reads TGTGCCAGTAGTCCCACTAAGGGAGACTACGAGCAGTACTTC.

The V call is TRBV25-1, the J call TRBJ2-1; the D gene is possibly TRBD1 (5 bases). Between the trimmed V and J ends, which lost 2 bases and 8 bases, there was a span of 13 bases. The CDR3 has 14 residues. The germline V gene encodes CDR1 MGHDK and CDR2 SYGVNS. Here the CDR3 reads CASSEEVRGYEQFF. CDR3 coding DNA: TGTGCCAGCAGTGAAGAGGTTAGGGGTTATGAGCAGTTCTTC.

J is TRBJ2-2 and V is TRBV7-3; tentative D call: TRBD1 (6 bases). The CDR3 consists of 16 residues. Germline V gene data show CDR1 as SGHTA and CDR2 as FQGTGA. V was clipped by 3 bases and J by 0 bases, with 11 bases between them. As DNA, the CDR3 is TGTGCCAGCAGCTTGAGGGGGACGACGAACACCGGGGAGCTGTTTTTT. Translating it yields CASSLRGTTNTGELFF.

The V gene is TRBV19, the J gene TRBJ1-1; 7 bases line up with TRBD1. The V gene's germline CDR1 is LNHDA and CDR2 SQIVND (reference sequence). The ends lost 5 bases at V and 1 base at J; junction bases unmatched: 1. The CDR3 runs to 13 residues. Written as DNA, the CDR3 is TGTGCCAGTAGTTGGACAGGGAACACTGAAGCTTTCTTT. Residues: CASSWTGNTEAFF.

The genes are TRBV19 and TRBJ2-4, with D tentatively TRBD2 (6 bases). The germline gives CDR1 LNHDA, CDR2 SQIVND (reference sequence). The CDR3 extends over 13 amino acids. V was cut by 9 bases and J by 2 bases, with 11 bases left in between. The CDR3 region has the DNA TGTGCCAGCAAAGCGGGTCCCAAAAACATTCAGTACTTC. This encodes CASKAGPKNIQYF.

CDR3 DNA: TGTGCCAGCAGCGTACAGTGGAGGTACGAGCAGTACTTC. As protein: CASSVQWRYEQYF. This chain connects TRBV27 to TRBJ2-7, with a weak D call TRBD2 (5 bases). The CDR3 consists of 13 residues. CDR1 is MNHEY and CDR2 is SMNVEV in the germline V gene (reference sequence). The V end lost 6 bases, the J end lost 4 bases, and 13 bases lay between the germline ends.

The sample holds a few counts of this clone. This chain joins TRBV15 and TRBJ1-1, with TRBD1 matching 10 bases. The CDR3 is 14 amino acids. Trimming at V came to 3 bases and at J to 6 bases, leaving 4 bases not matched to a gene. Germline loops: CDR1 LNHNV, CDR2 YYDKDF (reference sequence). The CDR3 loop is CATSRDRGSPEAFF. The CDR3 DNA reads TGTGCCACCAGCAGGGACAGGGGGTCCCCTGAAGCTTTCTTT. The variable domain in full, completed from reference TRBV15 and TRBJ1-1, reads DAMVIQNPRYQVTQFGKPVTLSCSQTLNHNVMYWYQQKSSQAPKLLFHYYDKDFNNEADTPDNFQSRRPNTSFCFLDIRSPGLGDTAMYLCATSRDRGSPEAFFGQGTRLTVV.

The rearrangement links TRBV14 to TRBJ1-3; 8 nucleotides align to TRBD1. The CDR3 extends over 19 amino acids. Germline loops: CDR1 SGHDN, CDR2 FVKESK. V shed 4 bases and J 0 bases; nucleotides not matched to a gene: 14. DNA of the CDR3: TGTGCCAGCAGCCGCTATCCCCCGACAGGGGTCCTCTCTGGAAACACCATATATTTT. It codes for CASSRYPPTGVLSGNTIYF.

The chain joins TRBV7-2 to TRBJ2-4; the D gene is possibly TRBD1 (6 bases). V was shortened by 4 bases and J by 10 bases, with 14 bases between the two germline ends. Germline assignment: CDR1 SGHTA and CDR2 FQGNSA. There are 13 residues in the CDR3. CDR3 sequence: CASSSDRYSIQYF. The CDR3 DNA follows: TGTGCCAGCAGCTCCGACAGGTACTCAATTCAGTACTTC.

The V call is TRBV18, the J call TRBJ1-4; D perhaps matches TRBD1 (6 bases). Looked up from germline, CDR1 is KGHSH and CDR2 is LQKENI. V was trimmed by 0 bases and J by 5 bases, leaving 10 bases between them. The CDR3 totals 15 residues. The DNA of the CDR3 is TGTGCCAGCTCACCACCTCTAGGACAGAATGAAAAACTGTTTTTT. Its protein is CASSPPLGQNEKLFF.

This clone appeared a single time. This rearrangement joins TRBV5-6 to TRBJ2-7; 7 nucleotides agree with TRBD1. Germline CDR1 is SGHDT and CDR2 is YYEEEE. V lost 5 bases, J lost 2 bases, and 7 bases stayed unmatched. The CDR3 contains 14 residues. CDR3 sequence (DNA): TGTGCCAGCAGAACCGTCGGGACAGCCTACGAGCAGTACTTC. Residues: CASRTVGTAYEQYF.

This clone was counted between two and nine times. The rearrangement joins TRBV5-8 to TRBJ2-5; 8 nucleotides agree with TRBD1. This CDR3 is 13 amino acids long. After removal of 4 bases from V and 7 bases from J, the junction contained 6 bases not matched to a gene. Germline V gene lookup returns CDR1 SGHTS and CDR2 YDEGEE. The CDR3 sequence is CASSQTGEWTQYF. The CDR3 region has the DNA TGTGCCAGCAGCCAGACAGGGGAGTGGACCCAGTACTTC.

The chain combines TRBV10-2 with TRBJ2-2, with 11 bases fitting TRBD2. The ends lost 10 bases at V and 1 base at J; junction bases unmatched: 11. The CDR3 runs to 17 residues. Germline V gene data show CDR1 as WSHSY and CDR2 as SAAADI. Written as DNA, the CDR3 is TGCGCCATCTCACTAGCGGGGGATCTCGTGAACACCGGGGAGCTGTTTTTT. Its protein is CAISLAGDLVNTGELFF.

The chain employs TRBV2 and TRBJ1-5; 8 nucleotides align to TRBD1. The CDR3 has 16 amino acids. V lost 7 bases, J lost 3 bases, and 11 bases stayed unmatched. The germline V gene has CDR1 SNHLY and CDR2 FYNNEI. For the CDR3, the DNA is TGTGCCAGCATGAGAAGACAGGGGATTGCCAATCAGCCCCAGCATTTT. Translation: CASMRRQGIANQPQHF.

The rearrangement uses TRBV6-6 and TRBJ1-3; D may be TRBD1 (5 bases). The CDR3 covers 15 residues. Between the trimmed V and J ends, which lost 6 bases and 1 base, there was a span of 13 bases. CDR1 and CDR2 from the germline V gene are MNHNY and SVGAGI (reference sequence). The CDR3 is CASRTPGGSGNTIYF. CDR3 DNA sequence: TGTGCCAGCAGGACCCCCGGGGGTTCTGGAAACACCATATATTTT.

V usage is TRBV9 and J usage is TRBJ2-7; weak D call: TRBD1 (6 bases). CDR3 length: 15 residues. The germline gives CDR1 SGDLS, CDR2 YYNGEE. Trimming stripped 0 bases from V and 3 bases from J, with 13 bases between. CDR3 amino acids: CASSVVNRDYYEQYV. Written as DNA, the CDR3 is TGTGCCAGCAGCGTAGTTAACAGGGATTACTACGAGCAGTACGTC.

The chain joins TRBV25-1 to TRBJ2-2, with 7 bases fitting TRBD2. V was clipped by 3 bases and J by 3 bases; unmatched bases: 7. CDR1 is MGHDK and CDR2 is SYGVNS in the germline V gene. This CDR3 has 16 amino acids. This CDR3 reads CASSDPGRGDTGELFF. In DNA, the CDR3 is TGTGCCAGCAGTGACCCGGGGAGGGGAGACACCGGGGAGCTGTTTTTT.

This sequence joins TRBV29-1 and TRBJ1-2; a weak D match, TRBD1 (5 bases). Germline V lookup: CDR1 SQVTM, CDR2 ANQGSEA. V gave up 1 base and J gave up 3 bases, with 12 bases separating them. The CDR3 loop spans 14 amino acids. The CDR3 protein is CSVEAIGGDYGYTF. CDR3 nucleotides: TGCAGCGTTGAAGCAATTGGGGGGGACTATGGCTACACCTTC.

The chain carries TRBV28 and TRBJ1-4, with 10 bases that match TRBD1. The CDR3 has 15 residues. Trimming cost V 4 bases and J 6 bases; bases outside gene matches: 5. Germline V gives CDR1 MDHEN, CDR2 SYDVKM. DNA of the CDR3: TGTGCCAGCAGTTCAGGACAGGGGGGGCATGAAAAACTGTTTTTT. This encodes CASSSGQGGHEKLFF.

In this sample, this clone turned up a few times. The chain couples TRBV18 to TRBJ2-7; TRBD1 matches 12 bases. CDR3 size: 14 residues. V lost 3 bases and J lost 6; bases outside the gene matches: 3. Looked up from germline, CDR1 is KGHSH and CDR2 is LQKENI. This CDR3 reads CASSPGTGGSEQYF. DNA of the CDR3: TGTGCCAGCTCACCGGGGACAGGGGGCTCCGAGCAGTACTTC.

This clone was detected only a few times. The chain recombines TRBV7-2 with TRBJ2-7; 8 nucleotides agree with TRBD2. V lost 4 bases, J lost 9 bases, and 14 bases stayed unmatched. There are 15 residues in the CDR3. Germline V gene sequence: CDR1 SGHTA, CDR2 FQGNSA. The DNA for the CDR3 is TGTGCCAGCAGCTCGGGGGGGGGACTAGGCCTTGGGCAGTACTTC. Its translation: CASSSGGGLGLGQYF.